This is a list of T cell receptor beta chains from one sample in a study of beta chain features in type 1 diabetes. The method was immunoSEQ multiplex PCR; TCRdb's version includes in-frame clones alone and lacks a portion of them. In the table there are about 210,000 clones, roughly 11% of which are singletons. Sequencing was performed on central memory CD4+ T cells from blood. All receptors derive from a man aged 18 to 29 in good health. CDR3s include the opening cysteine and the closing phenylalanine or tryptophan. D genes are given only for firm matches. Rows give clone size only sometimes, using once, few, many, or a class for an expanded clone.

d_call: .
v_call: TRBV7-9
j_call: TRBJ1-4
clone_size: .
cdr3_aa: CASSFSGDSEKLFF
cdr3_nt: TGTGCCAGCAGCTTTTCAGGGGACTCTGAAAAACTGTTTTTT

d_call: .
v_call: TRBV13
j_call: TRBJ2-3
clone_size: few
cdr3_aa: CASSLHRDTQYF
cdr3_nt: TGTGCCAGCAGCTTACACCGGGATACGCAGTATTTT

d_call: .
v_call: TRBV7-2
j_call: TRBJ1-3
clone_size: few
cdr3_aa: CASSLSGGPGNTIYF
cdr3_nt: TGTGCCAGCAGCTTGTCAGGAGGGCCTGGAAACACCATATATTTT

d_call: .
v_call: TRBV29-1
j_call: TRBJ1-1
clone_size: few
cdr3_aa: CSARTARTEAFF
cdr3_nt: TGCAGCGCTCGGACAGCTCGAACTGAAGCTTTCTTT

d_call: TRBD2
v_call: TRBV4-3
j_call: TRBJ2-3
clone_size: .
cdr3_aa: CASSQLTTSGSQDTQYF
cdr3_nt: TGCGCCAGCAGCCAGCTGACCACTAGCGGGAGTCAAGATACGCAGTATTTT

d_call: .
v_call: TRBV7-9
j_call: TRBJ2-5
clone_size: .
cdr3_aa: CASTASGGSGQETQYF
cdr3_nt: TGTGCCAGCACCGCCTCCGGGGGTTCGGGACAAGAGACCCAGTACTTC

d_call: .
v_call: TRBV13
j_call: TRBJ2-7
clone_size: .
cdr3_aa: CASSLDLAGQYF
cdr3_nt: TGTGCCAGCAGCTTAGATCTAGCCGGGCAGTACTTC

d_call: .
v_call: TRBV6-1
j_call: TRBJ2-3
clone_size: .
cdr3_aa: CASSERQKITEDTQYF
cdr3_nt: TGTGCCAGCAGTGAACGGCAGAAGATAACGGAAGATACGCAGTATTTT

d_call: TRBD2
v_call: TRBV11-2
j_call: TRBJ2-3
clone_size: .
cdr3_aa: CASSITSGAPLGTQYF
cdr3_nt: TGTGCCAGCAGCATCACTAGCGGGGCCCCTCTAGGTACGCAGTATTTT

d_call: TRBD2
v_call: TRBV5-4
j_call: TRBJ2-7
clone_size: few
cdr3_aa: CASSPMTSATSYEQYF
cdr3_nt: TGTGCCAGCAGCCCTATGACTAGCGCGACTTCCTACGAGCAGTACTTC

d_call: .
v_call: TRBV28
j_call: TRBJ2-3
clone_size: few
cdr3_aa: CASSLRLISTDTQYF
cdr3_nt: TGTGCCAGCAGTTTACGTCTGATTAGCACAGATACGCAGTATTTT

d_call: .
v_call: TRBV6-6
j_call: TRBJ2-3
clone_size: .
cdr3_aa: CASDLDWGTDTQYF
cdr3_nt: TGTGCCAGCGATCTTGATTGGGGCACAGATACGCAGTATTTT

d_call: TRBD2
v_call: TRBV2
j_call: TRBJ2-5
clone_size: .
cdr3_aa: CASSEMAGVGETQYF
cdr3_nt: TGTGCCAGCAGTGAAATGGCGGGAGTGGGCGAGACCCAGTACTTC

d_call: .
v_call: TRBV7-2
j_call: TRBJ2-7
clone_size: .
cdr3_aa: CASSPRAGASYEQYF
cdr3_nt: TGTGCCAGCAGCCCCCGGGCAGGGGCCTCCTACGAGCAGTACTTC

d_call: TRBD2
v_call: TRBV27
j_call: TRBJ2-7
clone_size: .
cdr3_aa: CASSTIAGRIYEQYF
cdr3_nt: TGTGCCAGCAGTACAATAGCGGGACGGATCTACGAGCAGTACTTC

d_call: .
v_call: TRBV18
j_call: TRBJ1-1
clone_size: few
cdr3_aa: CASSPLIPGEATEAFF
cdr3_nt: TGTGCCAGCTCACCATTAATCCCAGGGGAGGCCACTGAAGCTTTCTTT

d_call: .
v_call: TRBV6-5
j_call: TRBJ2-3
clone_size: few
cdr3_aa: CASSYVGDSTDTQYF
cdr3_nt: TGTGCCAGCAGTTACGTGGGGGACAGCACAGATACGCAGTATTTT

d_call: .
v_call: TRBV28
j_call: TRBJ2-7
clone_size: .
cdr3_aa: CASSIYYEQYF
cdr3_nt: TGTGCCAGCAGTATATACTACGAGCAGTACTTC

d_call: TRBD2
v_call: TRBV4-3
j_call: TRBJ2-1
clone_size: many
cdr3_aa: CASSGRGSSYNEQFF
cdr3_nt: TGCGCCAGCAGTGGGCGGGGGAGCTCCTACAATGAGCAGTTCTTC

d_call: TRBD1
v_call: TRBV9
j_call: TRBJ2-1
clone_size: few
cdr3_aa: CASSPRSGTEYNEQFF
cdr3_nt: TGTGCCAGCAGCCCCCGCTCGGGGACAGAGTACAATGAGCAGTTCTTC

d_call: TRBD1
v_call: TRBV19
j_call: TRBJ1-5
clone_size: .
cdr3_aa: CASSPRDRGLRGSNQPQHF
cdr3_nt: TGTGCCAGTAGTCCCCGGGACAGGGGGCTTCGGGGGAGCAATCAGCCCCAGCATTTT

d_call: .
v_call: TRBV6-5
j_call: TRBJ2-3
clone_size: .
cdr3_aa: CASQGGRTDTQYF
cdr3_nt: TGTGCCAGTCAGGGAGGACGCACAGATACGCAGTATTTT

d_call: .
v_call: TRBV5-6
j_call: TRBJ2-3
clone_size: .
cdr3_aa: CASSLDVPDTQYF
cdr3_nt: TGTGCCAGCAGCTTGGACGTCCCCGATACGCAGTATTTT

d_call: .
v_call: TRBV5-1
j_call: TRBJ2-1
clone_size: .
cdr3_aa: CASSLSSYNEQFF
cdr3_nt: TGCGCCAGCAGCTTGAGCAGTTACAATGAGCAGTTCTTC

d_call: TRBD2
v_call: TRBV2
j_call: TRBJ2-7
clone_size: .
cdr3_aa: CASSVGTTLYEQYF
cdr3_nt: TGTGCCAGCAGTGTCGGGACTACCCTGTACGAGCAGTACTTC

d_call: .
v_call: TRBV7-9
j_call: TRBJ1-5
clone_size: many
cdr3_aa: CASSLQEAQPQHF
cdr3_nt: TGTGCCAGCAGTCTACAGGAGGCTCAGCCCCAGCATTTT

d_call: TRBD2
v_call: TRBV5-6
j_call: TRBJ2-5
clone_size: few
cdr3_aa: CASSRGGLQETQYF
cdr3_nt: TGTGCCAGCAGCCGCGGGGGTCTCCAAGAGACCCAGTACTTC